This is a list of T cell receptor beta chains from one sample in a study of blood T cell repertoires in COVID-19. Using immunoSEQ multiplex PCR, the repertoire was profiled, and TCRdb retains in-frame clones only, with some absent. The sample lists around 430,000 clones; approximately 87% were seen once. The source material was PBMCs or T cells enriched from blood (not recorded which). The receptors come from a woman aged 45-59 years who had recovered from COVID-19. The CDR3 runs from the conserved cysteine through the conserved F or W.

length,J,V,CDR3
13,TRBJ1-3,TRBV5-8,CASSVRFGNTIYF
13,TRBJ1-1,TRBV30,CAWSNTLITEAFF
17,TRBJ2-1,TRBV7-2,CASSFQAPLSSYNEQFF
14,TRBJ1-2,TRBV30,CAWSPPGGGYGYTF
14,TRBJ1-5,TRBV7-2,CASSLGTETTDQHF
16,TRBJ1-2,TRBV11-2,CASSLTRGGQGDGYTF
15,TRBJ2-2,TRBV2,CASSGYQGNTGELFF
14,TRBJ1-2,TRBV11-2,CASSWTDTNYGYTF
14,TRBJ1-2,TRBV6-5,CASNLGQGAYGYTF
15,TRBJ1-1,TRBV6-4,CASSDPNNGVTEAFF
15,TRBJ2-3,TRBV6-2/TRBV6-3,CASSYSWGLADTQYF
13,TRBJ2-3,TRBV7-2,CASSLSSPDTQYF
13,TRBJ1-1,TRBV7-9,CASSLAADTEAFF
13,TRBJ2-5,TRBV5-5,CASEQGAVETQYF
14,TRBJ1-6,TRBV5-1,CASSPRQGDSPLHF
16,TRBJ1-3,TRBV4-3,CASSQVQGVAGNTIYF
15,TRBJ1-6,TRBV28,CASSSQGGLGRPLHF
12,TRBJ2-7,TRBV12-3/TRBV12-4,CASSPDNREQYF
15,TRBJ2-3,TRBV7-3,CASSMGLAGTDTQYF
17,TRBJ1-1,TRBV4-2,CASSQDVRGKGYTEAFF
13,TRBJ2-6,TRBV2,CASSAAGANVLTF
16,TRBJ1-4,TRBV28,CASSPLGQVGHEKLFF
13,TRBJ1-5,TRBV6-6,CASAEDSNQPQHF
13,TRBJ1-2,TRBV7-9,CASSLESGTGYTF
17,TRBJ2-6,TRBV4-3,CASSPRTGGSGANVLTF
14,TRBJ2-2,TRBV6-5,CASSAGGHTGELFF
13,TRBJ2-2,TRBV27,CASRQGRGGELFF
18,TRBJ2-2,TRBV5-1,CASSLAAYGGPNTGELFF
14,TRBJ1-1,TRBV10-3,CAITPTGYDTEAFF
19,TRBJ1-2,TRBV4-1,CASSQAQSYRAGARYGYTF
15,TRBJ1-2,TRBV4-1,CASSHRQGSDYGYTF
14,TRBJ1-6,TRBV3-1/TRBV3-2,CASSQGQTGSPLHF